This section outlines one TCR beta chain sequence together with its context. These data belong to a study of shared clonotypes between healthy human individuals. V lost 7 bases, J lost 0 bases, and 4 bases lay in between. Germline CDR1 reads LNHDA; CDR2 reads SQIVND (reference sequence). The CDR3 extends over 12 amino acids. Terminally differentiated effector memory CD45RA+ cells were excluded from the naive CD8 cells, which were CD45RO-negative and positively selected for CCR7. The assay was immunoSEQ multiplex PCR, and TCRdb's table has in-frame clones only and misses some. The sample shows about 2 million clones, about 94% of them seen only once.

Sequenced material: naive CD8+ T cells sorted from blood. V is TRBV19 and J is TRBJ2-1; no clear D. This receptor was obtained from a man younger than 30 in good health. The CDR3, as DNA: TGTGCCAGTATTAACTCCTACAATGAGCAGTTCTTC. This gives the protein CASINSYNEQFF.